Below are 19 T cell receptor beta chains sequenced from a single sample in a study of shared clonotypes between healthy human individuals. Here immunoSEQ multiplex PCR was the method, and the copy in TCRdb shows in-frame clones only, minus some. The sample has about 2.5 million clones, under 95% seen once; the top ten hold approximately 0.41%. Sequenced input: naive CD4+ T cells from PBMCs. The subset is: CD45RA+ positively selected. These receptors were collected from a young man in good health. Some clones in this sample may be carry-over from other donors' samples.

As to this clone: At the DNA level, this CDR3 is encoded by other sequences in the same sample as well. This chain links TRBV7-9 with TRBJ2-7; D remains unclear. The germline gives CDR1 SEHNR, CDR2 FQNEAQ (reference sequence). V lost 5 bases, J lost 0 bases, and 8 bases lay in between. The CDR3 is 13 amino acids. The CDR3 nucleotides are TGTGCCAGCAGCGGTGCTAGCTCCTACGAGCAGTACTTC. This codes for CASSGASSYEQYF. The variable domain in full, completed from reference TRBV7-9 and TRBJ2-7, reads DTGVSQNPRHKITKRGQNVTFRCDPISEHNRLYWYRQTLGQGPEFLTYFQNEAQLEKSRLLSDRFSAERPKGSFSTLEIQRTEQGDSAMYLCASSGASSYEQYFGPGTRLTVT.

This chain joins TRBV7-9 and TRBJ2-5; the match to TRBD1 covers 7 bases. This CDR3 spans 14 amino acids. CDR1 SEHNR and CDR2 FQNEAQ come from the germline V gene (reference sequence). V shed 6 bases and J 4 bases; nucleotides not matched to a gene: 8. Here the CDR3 DNA reads TGTGCCAGCAGTGTCACAGGGGCGGCAGAGACCCAGTACTTC. Translation: CASSVTGAAETQYF.

The genes are TRBV7-2 and TRBJ1-4, with TRBD1 matching over 9 bases. Germline V gene data show CDR1 as SGHTA and CDR2 as FQGNSA. The trim removed 5 bases at V and 6 bases at J, leaving 7 bases unmatched. The CDR3 runs to 15 residues. The CDR3 here is CASSQKTGGYEKLFF. The CDR3 DNA reads as TGTGCCAGCAGCCAAAAGACAGGGGGGTATGAAAAACTGTTTTTT.

This clone was seen a handful of times. The rearrangement links TRBV29-1 to TRBJ1-1, with D unclear. Germline CDR1 and CDR2: SQVTM and ANQGSEA. CDR3 length equals 14 residues. Trimming pared 6 bases from V and 1 base from J, leaving 15 bases between. CDR3 residues: CSVEYSLRNTEAFF. The CDR3 DNA is TGCAGCGTGGAGTACAGCCTTAGGAACACTGAAGCTTTCTTT.

The V call is TRBV7-2, the J call TRBJ1-2, with D tentatively TRBD1 (6 bases). The V and J ends lost 1 base and 3 bases respectively, with 9 bases between them. The germline V gene encodes CDR1 SGHTA and CDR2 FQGNSA. This CDR3 has 14 residues. CDR3 nucleotide sequence: TGTGCCAGCAGCTTAGGCCAGGGGCACTATGGCTACACCTTC. It codes for CASSLGQGHYGYTF.

The chain carries TRBV20-1 and TRBJ1-4; no clear D gene. CDR1 is DFQATT, CDR2 SNEGSKA, per germline (reference sequence). The CDR3 extends over 11 amino acids. V was pared by 6 bases and J by 2 bases, with 4 bases between. The CDR3 DNA reads as TGCAGTGCCCAGACTAATGAAAAACTGTTTTTT. Translation: CSAQTNEKLFF.

The chain recombines TRBV27 with TRBJ2-1; D not resolved. With 2 bases removed from V and 3 bases from J, the gap between germline ends came to 17 bases. CDR1 and CDR2 from the germline V gene are MNHEY and SMNVEV (reference sequence). The CDR3 consists of 17 residues. The CDR3 bases are TGTGCCAGCAGTTTACGCCTCACTTTCGGAGTCTACAATGAGCAGTTCTTC. Residues: CASSLRLTFGVYNEQFF.

CDR3 in DNA: TGCGCCAGCAGCTTGGCCGGTGGCGGCGCCGGGGAGCTGTTTTTT. It yields the protein CASSLAGGGAGELFF. The rearrangement links TRBV5-1 to TRBJ2-2, with no clear D. V shed 0 bases and J shed 6 bases, with 12 bases lying between them. The CDR3 extends over 15 amino acids. Germline V lookup: CDR1 SGHRS, CDR2 YFSETQ.

This rearrangement joins TRBV5-1 to TRBJ2-1; D possibly uses TRBD1 or TRBD2 (5 bases each). CDR3 length: 14 residues. In germline, CDR1 is SGHRS, CDR2 YFSETQ. V lost 5 bases, J lost 10 bases, and 19 bases lay in between. CDR3 DNA sequence: TGCGCCAGCAGTCCGGGACCGCCGCGGCGGGAGCAGTTCTTC. This codes for CASSPGPPRREQFF.

This rearrangement joins TRBV2 to TRBJ1-3; D unresolved. CDR1 and CDR2 (germline): SNHLY, FYNNEI. The CDR3 has 14 residues. Trimming left V 0 bases short and J 4 bases short, with 7 bases between. CDR3 residues: CASSEAVGGNTIYF. CDR3 DNA: TGTGCCAGCAGTGAAGCCGTCGGGGGAAACACCATATATTTT. Combining the CDR3 with reference TRBV2 and TRBJ1-3 gives the whole variable domain EPEVTQTPSHQVTQMGQEVILRCVPISNHLYFYWYRQILGQKVEFLVSFYNNEISEKSEIFDDQFSVERPDGSNFTLKIRSTKLEDSAMYFCASSEAVGGNTIYFGEGSWLTVV.

This chain links TRBV20-1 with TRBJ1-2, with D hard to call. The CDR3 loop spans 11 amino acids. Trimming removed 4 bases at V and 4 bases at J, with 7 bases between. Germline V gives CDR1 DFQATT, CDR2 SNEGSKA (reference sequence). CDR3 amino acids: CSATLGYGYTF. DNA for the CDR3: TGCAGTGCTACGTTAGGCTATGGCTACACCTTC.

This chain joins TRBV4-1 and TRBJ2-1, with 13 nucleotides matching TRBD2. The CDR3 runs to 17 residues. Germline CDR1 MGHRA, CDR2 YSYEKL. V was pared by 4 bases and J by 2 bases, with 5 bases of the junction left unmatched. CDR3 sequence: CASSPPGLAGAYNEQFF. CDR3 nucleotides: TGCGCCAGCAGCCCCCCTGGACTAGCGGGAGCCTACAATGAGCAGTTCTTC.

This clone was recorded once. The rearrangement links TRBV5-8 to TRBJ2-1; the D gene is possibly TRBD2 (6 bases). Germline CDR1 is SGHTS and CDR2 is YDEGEE. The CDR3 has 12 residues. V lost 4 bases to trimming and J lost 10 bases, with 12 bases between them. The CDR3: CASSRRDIEQFF. In DNA, the CDR3 is TGTGCCAGCAGCCGGAGGGATATCGAGCAGTTCTTC.

The chain couples TRBV30 to TRBJ1-2; 7 bases align to TRBD1. CDR3 length equals 13 residues. V lost 4 bases and J lost 0; bases outside the gene matches: 2. CDR1 and CDR2 (germline): GTSNPN, SVGIG (reference sequence). CDR3 loop: CAWTGQPNYGYTF. As DNA, the CDR3 is TGTGCCTGGACGGGACAGCCTAACTATGGCTACACCTTC.

The chain recombines TRBV28 with TRBJ1-6; 7 bases fit TRBD1. The V segment lost 3 bases and the J segment 9 bases; nucleotides outside the gene matches: 5. Per the germline V gene, CDR1 is MDHEN and CDR2 is SYDVKM. CDR3 length equals 14 residues. The CDR3 DNA is TGTGCCAGCAGTTTCCGGCAGGGGGGTTCACCCCTCCACTTT. Translated, it gives CASSFRQGGSPLHF.

Note on this clone: The sample carries other DNA sequences with the same CDR3. The chain joins TRBV6-5 to TRBJ1-1, with D maybe TRBD1 (6 bases). The CDR3 runs 13 residues. Trimming pared 5 bases from V and 5 bases from J, leaving 12 bases between. Per germline, CDR1 MNHEY and CDR2 SVGAGI. The CDR3 DNA reads as TGTGCCAGCAGTAAACAGGGAGGGACTGAAGCTTTCTTT. Translating gives CASSKQGGTEAFF.

The rearrangement uses TRBV30 and TRBJ2-1; 15 bases line up with TRBD2. The CDR3 length is 16 residues. V was pared by 5 bases and J by 3 bases, with 5 bases of the junction left unmatched. From germline, CDR1 is GTSNPN and CDR2 SVGIG (reference sequence). CDR3 bases: TGTGCCTGGGGGGGACTAGCGGGAGGTTTCTACAATGAGCAGTTCTTC. This encodes CAWGGLAGGFYNEQFF.

The V and J genes are TRBV6-1 and TRBJ1-1; possibly TRBD1 for D (6 bases). Germline lookup yields CDR1 MNHNS and CDR2 SASEGT. V was trimmed by 4 bases and J by 1 base, leaving 16 bases between them. The CDR3 has 16 residues. CDR3 nucleotide sequence: TGTGCCAGCAGTGGGGAAAACAGGGTGGGGAACACTGAAGCTTTCTTT. The encoded protein is CASSGENRVGNTEAFF.

In this sample, this clone turned up a few times. The chain carries TRBV18 and TRBJ1-1; 10 bases map to TRBD1. This CDR3 spans 16 amino acids. The germline gives CDR1 KGHSH, CDR2 LQKENI. The V segment lost 1 base and the J segment 7 bases; nucleotides outside the gene matches: 9. CDR3 nucleotides: TGTGCCAGCTCACCACTGACCGGGACAGGGGTTGGTGAAGCTTTCTTT. Its protein is CASSPLTGTGVGEAFF.